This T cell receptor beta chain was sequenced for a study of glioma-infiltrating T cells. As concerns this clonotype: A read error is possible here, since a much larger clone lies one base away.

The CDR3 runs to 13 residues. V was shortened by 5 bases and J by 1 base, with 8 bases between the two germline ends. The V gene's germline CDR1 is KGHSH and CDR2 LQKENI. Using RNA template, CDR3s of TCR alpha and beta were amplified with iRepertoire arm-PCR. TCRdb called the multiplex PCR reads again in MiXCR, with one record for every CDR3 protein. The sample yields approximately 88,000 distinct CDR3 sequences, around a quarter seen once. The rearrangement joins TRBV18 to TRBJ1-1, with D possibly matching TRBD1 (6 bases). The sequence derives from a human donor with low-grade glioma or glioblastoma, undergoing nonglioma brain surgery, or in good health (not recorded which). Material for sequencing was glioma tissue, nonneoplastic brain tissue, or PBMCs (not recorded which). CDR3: CASSKTGNTEAFF. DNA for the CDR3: TGTGCCAGCTCAAAGACAGGGAACACTGAAGCTTTCTTT. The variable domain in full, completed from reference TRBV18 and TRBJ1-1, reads NAGVMQNPRHLVRRRGQEARLRCSPMKGHSHVYWYRQLPEEGLKFMVYLQKENIIDESGMPKERFSAEFPKEGPSILRIQQVVRGDSAAYFCASSKTGNTEAFFGQGTRLTVV.